What follows are 22 T cell receptor beta chains derived from one specimen sequenced in a study of T-cell reconstitution after alpha-beta-depleted transplantation in children. TCRbeta library construction was performed incorporating unique molecular identifiers. TCRdb re-called the PCR reads with MiXCR, one entry per CDR3 protein. The profile covers around 800,000 distinct CDR3 sequences, with about 16% appearing a single time and under 6% taken by the ten largest. The sample consisted of PBMCs, mostly from graft donor cells, taken 360 days after TCRalphabeta/CD19-depleted stem cell transplant. Receptors originate from a male patient younger than 18 who had a stem cell transplant for acute lymphoblastic leukemia, so the T cells may come from the graft donor.

This chain uses TRBV6-7 with TRBJ2-7, with TRBD2 matching over 13 bases. TRBV6-7 is annotated as an ORF whose role is uncertain. Unmatched junction bases numbered 10, after V lost 8 bases and J lost 0 bases. The CDR3 has 17 residues. The CDR3, as DNA: TGTGCCAGCGTGCGGACTAGCGGGAGAAGAAGCTCCTACGAGCAGTACTTC. It specifies CASVRTSGRRSSYEQYF.

This clonotype came up many times. The CDR3 region is CASSREGTVEDSRTEAFF. As DNA, the CDR3 is TGTGCCAGCAGTCGGGAAGGGACAGTCGAGGATTCGAGGACTGAAGCTTTCTTT. The rearrangement uses TRBV12-3 or TRBV12-4 and TRBJ1-1; 7 bases are a match to TRBD1. J was trimmed by 5 bases and V by 5 bases; bases with no gene match: 20. The CDR3 runs 18 residues.

This rearrangement joins TRBV5-1 to TRBJ2-1, with 12 bases fitting TRBD2. This CDR3 spans 16 amino acids. V gave up 3 bases and J gave up 7 bases; unmatched junction bases: 8. Per germline, CDR1 SGHRS and CDR2 YFSETQ. For the CDR3, the DNA is TGCGCCAGCAGCTCCTGGTGGACTAGCGGGAAAAATGAGCAGTTCTTC. Protein sequence: CASSSWWTSGKNEQFF.

The chain is built from TRBV2 and TRBJ2-1; D ambiguous. V shed 1 base and J shed 0 bases, with 7 bases lying between them. The CDR3 is made up of 15 amino acids. Per the germline V gene, CDR1 is SNHLY and CDR2 is FYNNEI. The CDR3 here is CASSEVRVSYNEQFF. CDR3 sequence (DNA): TGTGCCAGCAGTGAAGTCCGCGTCTCCTACAATGAGCAGTTCTTC.

This clonotype was seen more than once but under ten times. The V gene is TRBV5-5, the J gene TRBJ1-5; 7 bases fit TRBD1. Germline V CDR1 and CDR2: SGHKS, YYEKEE (reference sequence). CDR3 length equals 16 residues. V dropped 0 bases and J dropped 2; count of bases not matched to a gene: 5. In DNA, the CDR3 is TGTGCCAGCAGCTTGGTTTCCGGGACAGGCAATCAGCCCCAGCATTTT. The encoded protein is CASSLVSGTGNQPQHF.

This clonotype was detected only a few times. This chain links TRBV24-1 with TRBJ2-1; 7 bases match TRBD1. The CDR3 has 16 residues. Trimming cost V 4 bases and J 6 bases; bases outside gene matches: 11. CDR1 KGHDR and CDR2 SFDVKD come from the germline V gene. The CDR3 nucleotides read TGTGCCACCAGTGACGGTCACAGGGGAATAACCAATGAGCAGTTCTTC. Protein sequence: CATSDGHRGITNEQFF.

There are many counts of this clonotype. The chain has TRBV4-1 and TRBJ1-5, with no clear D. The CDR3 is 15 residues long. The V gene lost 1 base and the J gene lost 8 bases, with 15 bases spanning the gap. Germline CDR1 MGHRA, CDR2 YSYEKL. The chain's CDR3 is CASSQGDTALEPQHF. In nucleotides, the CDR3 is TGCGCCAGCAGCCAAGGAGACACAGCCTTGGAGCCCCAGCATTTT.

V usage is TRBV25-1 and J usage is TRBJ2-5, with 13 bases identical to TRBD2. The CDR3 extends over 18 amino acids. Germline-derived CDR1 and CDR2 are MGHDK and SYGVNS. Losses at the gene ends were 6 bases for V and 4 bases for J; bases not matched to a gene: 14. CDR3 nucleotides: TGTGCCAGCAGGGGGCCCGGACTAGCGGGAGTCAGGGGAGAGACCCAGTACTTC. Translated, it gives CASRGPGLAGVRGETQYF.

The V and J genes are TRBV4-1 and TRBJ2-2; D is ambiguous. This CDR3 has 17 residues. Germline CDR1 reads MGHRA; CDR2 reads YSYEKL. V lost 0 bases and J lost 4, with 15 bases in between. CDR3 residues: CASSQDVGSATTGELFF. In DNA, the CDR3 is TGCGCCAGCAGCCAAGATGTTGGCAGTGCGACCACCGGGGAGCTGTTTTTT.

This chain joins TRBV5-8 and TRBJ2-5, with TRBD1 identical over 7 bases. Germline CDR1 reads SGHTS; CDR2 reads YDEGEE. J was trimmed by 3 bases and V by 5 bases; bases with no gene match: 10. The CDR3 is 15 residues long. DNA of the CDR3: TGTGCCAGCAGACGTGTAGGGGGCAAGGAAGAGACCCAGTACTTC. It specifies CASRRVGGKEETQYF.

This clonotype was counted ten times or more. CDR3 bases: TGCAGTGCTAGGAGGCCGGGTACGCAGTATTTT. It encodes CSARRPGTQYF. This chain connects TRBV20-1 to TRBJ2-3; D not resolved. Looked up from germline, CDR1 is DFQATT and CDR2 is SNEGSKA (reference sequence). Deletions cut 3 bases from V and 8 bases from J, with 9 bases between. The CDR3 runs 11 residues.

This clonotype was recorded a few times. This chain's CDR3 is CASSFALYYAAAETQYF. CDR3 DNA sequence: TGTGCCAGCAGCTTTGCTTTGTATTATGCGGCGGCAGAGACCCAGTACTTC. The chain is built from TRBV13 and TRBJ2-5; D is undetermined. Germline V gene data show CDR1 as PRHDT and CDR2 as FYEKMQ (reference sequence). Deletions cut 3 bases from V and 4 bases from J, with 21 bases between. CDR3 length: 17 amino acids.

This rearrangement joins TRBV6-5 to TRBJ2-1; TRBD1 might be the D (5 bases). Germline V gene lookup returns CDR1 MNHEY and CDR2 SVGAGI. This CDR3 is 13 amino acids long. Trimming cost V 2 bases and J 5 bases, with 7 bases left between them. The CDR3 DNA is TGTGCCAGCAGTTACCTGGACAACAATGAGCAGTTCTTC. It is translated as CASSYLDNNEQFF.

The rearrangement links TRBV7-2 to TRBJ2-3; 11 bases are a match to TRBD2. This CDR3 has 18 residues. Unmatched junction bases numbered 6, after V lost 0 bases and J lost 1 base. Germline V gene lookup returns CDR1 SGHTA and CDR2 FQGNSA. The CDR3 spells CASSLASPSGGRTDTQYF. DNA for the CDR3: TGTGCCAGCAGCTTAGCATCGCCTAGCGGGGGGCGCACAGATACGCAGTATTTT.

Many counts were recorded for this clonotype. The rearrangement joins TRBV5-1 to TRBJ1-1; D possibly corresponds to TRBD1 (5 bases). Germline loops: CDR1 SGHRS, CDR2 YFSETQ. The CDR3 has 12 residues. Trimming cost V 4 bases and J 6 bases, with 10 bases left between them. The CDR3: CASSPSTAEAFF. In nucleotides, the CDR3 is TGCGCCAGCAGCCCCTCGACAGCTGAAGCTTTCTTT.

This clonotype was counted a few times. CDR3 loop: CASIQGTGELFF. CDR3 DNA: TGTGCCAGCATCCAGGGCACCGGGGAGCTGTTTTTT. The gene calls are TRBV6-6 and TRBJ2-2; possible D gene TRBD1, 5 bases. CDR1 is MNHNY and CDR2 is SVGAGI in the germline V gene (reference sequence). Trimming took off 7 bases at V and 4 bases at J, with 7 bases between the two ends. The CDR3 is 12 amino acids.

This clonotype was seen only a few times. V gene TRBV24-1 combines with J gene TRBJ2-3; D is ambiguous. Trimming removed 1 base at V and 4 bases at J, with 2 bases between. The CDR3 extends over 12 amino acids. Germline V gene lookup returns CDR1 KGHDR and CDR2 SFDVKD. In DNA form, the CDR3 reads TGTGCCACCAGTGATTTTGCAGATACGCAGTATTTT. The encoded protein is CATSDFADTQYF.

The sample holds a few counts of this clonotype. CDR3 nucleotides: TGCAGCGTTGTCCTACTAGCCCCAGACGGAGATACGCAGTATTTT. It specifies CSVVLLAPDGDTQYF. This rearrangement joins TRBV29-1 to TRBJ2-3, with a possible D match to TRBD2 (6 bases). The CDR3 sequence is 15 residues long. The germline CDR1 and CDR2 sequences are SQVTM and ANQGSEA. V was pared by 4 bases and J by 5 bases, with 19 bases between.

This clonotype was recorded at least ten times. The chain has TRBV3-1 and TRBJ2-5, with 8 bases lining up with TRBD2. Losses at the gene ends were 5 bases for V and 5 bases for J; bases not matched to a gene: 7. Per germline, CDR1 LGHDT and CDR2 YNNKEL (reference sequence). The CDR3 length is 14 residues. The CDR3 bases are TGTGCCAGCAGCGCCCGGACTAGCCGGGAGACCCAGTACTTC. Its translation is CASSARTSRETQYF.

This clonotype has at least ten counts. The V and J genes are TRBV7-2 and TRBJ2-1; maybe TRBD2 (6 bases). Trimming stripped 6 bases from V and 4 bases from J, with 16 bases between. The CDR3 totals 15 residues. CDR1 and CDR2 from the germline V gene are SGHTA and FQGNSA. The CDR3 sequence is CASSHLQLAYNEQFF. DNA for the CDR3: TGTGCCAGCAGTCATCTGCAACTAGCTTACAATGAGCAGTTCTTC.

This clonotype was picked up one time. The J gene is TRBJ1-4, the V gene TRBV6-5, with D maybe TRBD1 (5 bases). The CDR3 has 15 residues. Trimming took 5 bases from V and 10 from J, leaving 20 bases between them. Germline CDR1 MNHEY, CDR2 SVGAGI. The CDR3 DNA sequence: TGTGCCAGCAGTCTACTTGGTGGGGGTTTTGGAAAACTGTTTTTT. Translated: CASSLLGGGFGKLFF.

The genes are TRBV18 and TRBJ2-3, with TRBD2 matching over 7 bases. Germline V gene sequence: CDR1 KGHSH, CDR2 LQKENI. V lost 3 bases, J lost 3 bases, and 3 bases stayed unmatched. The CDR3 is 14 residues long. CDR3 coding DNA: TGTGCCAGCTCACCGCTACTAGCGACAGATACGCAGTATTTT. Protein: CASSPLLATDTQYF. The whole variable domain, filled in from reference TRBV18 and TRBJ2-3, reads NAGVMQNPRHLVRRRGQEARLRCSPMKGHSHVYWYRQLPEEGLKFMVYLQKENIIDESGMPKERFSAEFPKEGPSILRIQQVVRGDSAAYFCASSPLLATDTQYFGPGTRLTVL.